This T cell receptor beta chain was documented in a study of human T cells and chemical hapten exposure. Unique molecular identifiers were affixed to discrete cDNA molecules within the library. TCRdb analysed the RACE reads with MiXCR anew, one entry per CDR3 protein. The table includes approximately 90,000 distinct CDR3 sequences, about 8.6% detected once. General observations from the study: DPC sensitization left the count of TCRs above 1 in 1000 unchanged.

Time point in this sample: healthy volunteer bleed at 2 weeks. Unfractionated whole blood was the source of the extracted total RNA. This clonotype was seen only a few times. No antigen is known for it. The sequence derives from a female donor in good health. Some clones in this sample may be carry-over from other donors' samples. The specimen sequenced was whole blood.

For the CDR3, the DNA is TGCAGCGTGCAGGACTATGGCTACACCTTC. It translates to CSVQDYGYTF. The chain is built from TRBV29-1 and TRBJ1-2, with D hard to call. Germline CDR1 SQVTM, CDR2 ANQGSEA. V dropped 6 bases and J dropped 3 bases, with 5 bases sitting between them. This CDR3 comprises 10 residues. Complete variable domain (other parts from reference TRBV29-1 and TRBJ1-2): SAVISQKPSRDICQRGTSLTIQCQVDSQVTMMFWYRQQPGQSLTLIATANQGSEATYESGFVIDKFPISRPNLTFSTLTVSNMSPEDSSIYLCSVQDYGYTFGSGTRLTVV.